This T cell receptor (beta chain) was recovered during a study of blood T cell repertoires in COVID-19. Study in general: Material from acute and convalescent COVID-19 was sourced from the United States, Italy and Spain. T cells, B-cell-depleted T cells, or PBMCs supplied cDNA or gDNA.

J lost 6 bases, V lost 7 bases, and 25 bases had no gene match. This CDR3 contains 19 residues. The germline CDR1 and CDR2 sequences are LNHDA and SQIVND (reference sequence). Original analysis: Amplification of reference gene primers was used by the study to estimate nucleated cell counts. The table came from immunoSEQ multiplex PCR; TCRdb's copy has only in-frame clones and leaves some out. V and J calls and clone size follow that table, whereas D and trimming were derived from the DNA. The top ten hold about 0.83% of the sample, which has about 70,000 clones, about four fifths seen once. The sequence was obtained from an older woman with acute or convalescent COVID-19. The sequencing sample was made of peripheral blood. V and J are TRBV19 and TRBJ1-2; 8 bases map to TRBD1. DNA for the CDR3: TGTGCCAGTACCCAGGGGCACGGACAGGGTATCGGAGAGATAGATGGCTACACCTTC. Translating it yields CASTQGHGQGIGEIDGYTF.